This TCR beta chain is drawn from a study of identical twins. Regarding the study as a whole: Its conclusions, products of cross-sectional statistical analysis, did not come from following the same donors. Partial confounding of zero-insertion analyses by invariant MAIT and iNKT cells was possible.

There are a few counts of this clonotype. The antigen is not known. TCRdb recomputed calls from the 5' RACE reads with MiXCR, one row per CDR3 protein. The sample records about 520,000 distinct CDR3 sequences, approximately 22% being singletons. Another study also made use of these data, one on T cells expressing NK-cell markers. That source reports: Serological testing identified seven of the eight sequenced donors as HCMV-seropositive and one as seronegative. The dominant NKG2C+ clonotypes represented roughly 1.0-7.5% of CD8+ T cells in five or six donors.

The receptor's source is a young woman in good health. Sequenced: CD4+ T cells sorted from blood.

CDR3 sequence: CASRTRGSYEQYF. The DNA for the CDR3 is TGTGCCAGCAGGACTAGGGGCTCTTATGAGCAGTACTTC. The chain combines TRBV12-3 or TRBV12-4 with TRBJ2-7, with D perhaps TRBD2 (6 bases). V shed 6 bases and J shed 7 bases, with 16 bases lying between them. This CDR3 comprises 13 residues.